What follows are 27 T cell receptor beta chains derived from one specimen sequenced in a study of blood T cell repertoires in COVID-19. TCRdb's table, derived via immunoSEQ multiplex PCR, lists solely in-frame clones and lacks some. The sample shows about 120,000 clones, around 84% of them seen only once. Specimen: peripheral blood. These receptors were obtained from a human donor in a cohort sampled during active COVID-19.

J is TRBJ2-3 and V is TRBV5-1; TRBD1 matches at 9 bases. Germline trimming cut 4 bases from V and 4 bases from J; bases unmatched to any gene: 4. The V gene's germline CDR1 is SGHRS and CDR2 YFSETQ. The CDR3 contains 14 residues. For the CDR3, the DNA is TGCGCCAGCAGCCCTACAGGGGGCGCAGATACGCAGTATTTT. It is translated as CASSPTGGADTQYF.

V gene TRBV15 combines with J gene TRBJ1-1; D ambiguous. V lost 0 bases and J lost 6, with 8 bases in between. The CDR3 is 13 amino acids. CDR1 is LNHNV and CDR2 is YYDKDF in the germline V gene (reference sequence). The CDR3 DNA is TGTGCCACCAGCAGAGATTATATCTCTGAAGCTTTCTTT. This translates into CATSRDYISEAFF.

The chain combines TRBV6-1 with TRBJ1-2; TRBD1 matches at 8 bases. Germline CDR1 reads MNHNS; CDR2 reads SASEGT. The trim removed 3 bases at V and 4 bases at J, leaving 7 bases unmatched. This CDR3 has 15 amino acids. CDR3 sequence: CASSDSPGQVYGYTF. Here the CDR3 DNA reads TGTGCCAGCAGTGATTCCCCGGGACAGGTCTATGGCTACACCTTC.

The chain couples TRBV9 to TRBJ1-6; no reliable D call. Trimming took off 2 bases at V and 5 bases at J, with 5 bases between the two ends. CDR1 and CDR2 from the germline V gene are SGDLS and YYNGEE. The length of the CDR3 is 13 residues. The CDR3, as DNA: TGTGCCAGCAGCGTTCATGATAATTCACCCCTCCACTTT. It codes for CASSVHDNSPLHF.

This chain connects TRBV29-1 to TRBJ2-7, with D maybe TRBD1 (5 bases). Trimming took off 1 base at V and 7 bases at J, with 17 bases between the two ends. This CDR3 has 14 amino acids. Per germline, CDR1 SQVTM and CDR2 ANQGSEA. In nucleotides, the CDR3 is TGCAGCGTTGAAGTGGGCAGGGATCTAGGAGAGCAGTACTTC. Encoded protein: CSVEVGRDLGEQYF.

The chain uses TRBV27 and TRBJ2-7; TRBD1 agrees at 10 bases. This CDR3 region has 13 residues. Per germline, CDR1 MNHEY and CDR2 SMNVEV (reference sequence). V lost 8 bases to trimming and J lost 7 bases; unmatched junction nucleotides: 8. The DNA for the CDR3 is TGTGCCAGCGGCCGGGACAGGGGTTATGAGCAGTACTTC. Translating it yields CASGRDRGYEQYF.

The rearrangement links TRBV7-2 to TRBJ1-3; D remains unclear. The germline V gene encodes CDR1 SGHTA and CDR2 FQGNSA. CDR3 length: 12 amino acids. V was pared by 5 bases and J by 2 bases, with 4 bases between. CDR3 nucleotides: TGTGCCAGCAGCCCTACTGGAAACACCATATATTTT. Its translation is CASSPTGNTIYF.

The chain links TRBV12-3 or TRBV12-4 to TRBJ2-1, with D uncertain. CDR3 length: 13 amino acids. V lost 0 bases and J lost 6, with 6 bases in between. The DNA for the CDR3 is TGTGCCAGCAGTTTAGCGCAGGTCAATGAGCAGTTCTTC. It encodes CASSLAQVNEQFF.

The V gene is TRBV29-1, the J gene TRBJ2-5; 8 positions match TRBD2. This CDR3 region has 13 residues. Germline V gene lookup returns CDR1 SQVTM and CDR2 ANQGSEA. Trimming at V came to 3 bases and at J to 7 bases, leaving 7 bases not matched to a gene. CDR3 protein: CSVDPGGEGTQYF. CDR3 nucleotides: TGCAGCGTTGATCCCGGGGGGGAAGGGACCCAGTACTTC.

J is TRBJ2-1 and V is TRBV11-2; 9 positions agree with TRBD2. The CDR3 runs 16 residues. V trimming: 5 bases; J trimming: 7 bases; junction bases outside the gene matches: 12. In germline, CDR1 is SGHAT, CDR2 FQNNGV. The CDR3 spells CASSPLLRGGRNEQFF. The DNA for the CDR3 is TGTGCCAGCAGCCCACTACTGCGGGGGGGGAGGAATGAGCAGTTCTTC. Full variable domain (rest looked up from reference TRBV11-2 and TRBJ2-1): EAGVAQSPRYKIIEKRQSVAFWCNPISGHATLYWYQQILGQGPKLLIQFQNNGVVDDSQLPKDRFSAERLKGVDSTLKIQPAKLEDSAVYLCASSPLLRGGRNEQFFGPGTRLTVL.

V gene TRBV24-1 combines with J gene TRBJ2-3, with D tentatively TRBD2 (6 bases). The germline CDR1 and CDR2 sequences are KGHDR and SFDVKD. The V end lost 3 bases, the J end lost 11 bases, and 14 bases lay between the germline ends. The CDR3 spans 13 residues. CDR3 sequence reads: CATSDPREVKQYF. CDR3 in DNA: TGTGCCACCAGTGATCCTAGGGAGGTCAAGCAGTATTTT.

CDR3 sequence reads: CASSYSPLEGPQHF. As DNA, the CDR3 is TGTGCCAGCAGCTACAGCCCGCTGGAAGGGCCCCAGCATTTT. V and J are TRBV7-8 and TRBJ1-5; D gene uncertain. CDR3 size: 14 residues. The ends were cut back, 4 bases at V and 9 bases at J, with 16 bases in the middle. Per the germline V gene, CDR1 is SGHVS and CDR2 is FQNEAQ. Full variable domain (missing parts from reference TRBV7-8 and TRBJ1-5): GAGVSQSPRYKVAKRGQDVALRCDPISGHVSLFWYQQALGQGPEFLTYFQNEAQLDKSGLPSDRFFAERPEGSVSTLKIQRTQQEDSAVYLCASSYSPLEGPQHFGDGTRLSIL.

The V call is TRBV9, the J call TRBJ1-6; D gene uncertain. Trimming pared 4 bases from V and 8 bases from J, leaving 10 bases between. The CDR3 consists of 13 residues. Germline V gives CDR1 SGDLS, CDR2 YYNGEE. CDR3 nucleotide sequence: TGTGCCAGCAGCTCTTCAGTTGATTCACCCCTCCACTTT. Amino acids: CASSSSVDSPLHF.

The chain uses TRBV15 and TRBJ1-5, with unresolved D. CDR1 is LNHNV, CDR2 YYDKDF, per germline (reference sequence). V was clipped by 1 base and J by 7 bases, with 11 bases between them. The CDR3 covers 14 residues. CDR3 in amino acids: CATSRVRGGQPQHF. DNA of the CDR3: TGTGCCACCAGCAGAGTCCGGGGAGGGCAGCCCCAGCATTTT.

The rearrangement uses TRBV29-1 and TRBJ1-5, with D tentatively TRBD1 (6 bases). This CDR3 has 13 residues. Germline V gene sequence: CDR1 SQVTM, CDR2 ANQGSEA. V was cut by 7 bases and J by 3 bases, with 13 bases left in between. This chain's CDR3 is CSAKDSPNQPQHF. The CDR3, as DNA: TGCAGCGCCAAGGACAGCCCCAATCAGCCCCAGCATTTT.

V and J are TRBV10-3 and TRBJ2-1, with D perhaps matching TRBD2 (5 bases). V was pared by 5 bases and J by 4 bases, with 15 bases between. The CDR3 contains 15 residues. From germline, CDR1 is ENHRY and CDR2 SYGVKD. The CDR3 DNA reads TGTGCCATCAGTCTACTAGGGAGTGAGTACAATGAGCAGTTCTTC. Amino acids: CAISLLGSEYNEQFF.

The V gene is TRBV28, the J gene TRBJ1-1; no reliable D call. CDR1 and CDR2 from the germline V gene are MDHEN and SYDVKM. This CDR3 contains 11 residues. The V gene lost 6 bases and the J gene lost 11 bases, with 13 bases spanning the gap. The CDR3 loop is CASSPISYAFF. The CDR3 region has the DNA TGTGCCAGCAGCCCCATTAGTTATGCTTTCTTT.

V usage is TRBV5-1 and J usage is TRBJ1-1; maybe TRBD1 (6 bases). The ends were cut back, 1 base at V and 3 bases at J, with 16 bases in the middle. The CDR3 has 16 amino acids. The germline CDR1 and CDR2 sequences are SGHRS and YFSETQ. CDR3 protein: CASSLHQGPTDTEAFF. CDR3 sequence (DNA): TGCGCCAGCAGCTTGCATCAGGGGCCGACGGACACTGAAGCTTTCTTT.

This clone was recorded only once. This chain joins TRBV9 and TRBJ1-1; 7 positions agree with TRBD1. CDR3 size: 14 residues. The V segment lost 3 bases and the J segment 4 bases; nucleotides outside the gene matches: 6. The germline CDR1 and CDR2 sequences are SGDLS and YYNGEE. The CDR3 bases are TGTGCCAGCAGCGACCTTACAGGGGCCACTGAAGCTTTCTTT. Protein product: CASSDLTGATEAFF.

J is TRBJ1-3 and V is TRBV4-1, with D unclear. The germline V gene has CDR1 MGHRA and CDR2 YSYEKL. The CDR3 length is 16 residues. The V and J ends lost 4 bases and 2 bases respectively, with 15 bases between them. The CDR3 DNA follows: TGCGCCAGCAGCCCCGGGGATGGGAGGACTGGAAACACCATATATTTT. This codes for CASSPGDGRTGNTIYF.

V gene TRBV6-5 combines with J gene TRBJ2-1; D perhaps matches TRBD1 (6 bases). Trimming left V 5 bases short and J 0 bases short, with 11 bases between. CDR3 length: 15 residues. Germline CDR1 reads MNHEY; CDR2 reads SVGAGI. The chain's CDR3 is CASSTRDTSYNEQFF. Here the CDR3 DNA reads TGTGCCAGCAGTACCCGGGACACCTCCTACAATGAGCAGTTCTTC.

The chain combines TRBV2 with TRBJ2-3, with 8 nucleotides matching TRBD2. This CDR3 comprises 16 residues. In germline, CDR1 is SNHLY, CDR2 FYNNEI. V lost 4 bases, J lost 1 base, and 7 bases stayed unmatched. Here the CDR3 DNA reads TGTGCCAGCAGTGGGGGCATTAGCGGGGGCACAGATACGCAGTATTTT. It specifies CASSGGISGGTDTQYF.

A single count supports this clone. The V gene is TRBV27, the J gene TRBJ1-1; D unclear. Germline V CDR1 and CDR2: MNHEY, SMNVEV (reference sequence). The CDR3 is 16 residues long. The ends were cut back, 0 bases at V and 5 bases at J, with 16 bases in the middle. CDR3 coding DNA: TGTGCCAGCAGTTTATCGCAGGAACCGGGATTAACTGAAGCTTTCTTT. Its translation is CASSLSQEPGLTEAFF.

The CDR3 DNA reads as TGTGCCACCAGCGTGGACAAGAACACTGAAGCTTTCTTT. It specifies CATSVDKNTEAFF. The J gene is TRBJ1-1, the V gene TRBV15; tentatively, D is TRBD1 (5 bases). The CDR3 is 13 amino acids. Germline CDR1 and CDR2: LNHNV and YYDKDF (reference sequence). V shed 5 bases and J shed 1 base, with 8 bases lying between them.

This clone occurred once. The chain links TRBV10-3 to TRBJ1-6; D possibly corresponds to TRBD1 (5 bases). The V gene's germline CDR1 is ENHRY and CDR2 SYGVKD. This CDR3 has 12 amino acids. V dropped 9 bases and J dropped 7 bases, with 10 bases sitting between them. The CDR3 DNA sequence: TGTGCCATGCGGGGACCCAATTCACCCCTCCACTTT. This codes for CAMRGPNSPLHF.

The rearrangement links TRBV7-9 to TRBJ2-3, with a tentative D call TRBD1 (5 bases). Trimming took 5 bases from V and 7 from J, leaving 28 bases between them. Germline CDR1 and CDR2: SEHNR and FQNEAQ (reference sequence). CDR3 length: 18 amino acids. CDR3 DNA: TGTGCCAGCAGCCGTCTGGCCGGTAAGGGGCCACATGAAAATACGCAGTATTTT. Encoded protein: CASSRLAGKGPHENTQYF.

V is TRBV6-1 and J is TRBJ2-1; no reliable D call. Germline CDR1 MNHNS, CDR2 SASEGT. CDR3 length: 12 residues. The V end lost 2 bases, the J end lost 7 bases, and 6 bases lay between the germline ends. As DNA, the CDR3 is TGTGCCAGCAGTGAAAGCCCGAATGAGCAGTTCTTC. It codes for CASSESPNEQFF.